A selection of T cell receptor beta chains follows, all from one sample in a study of patients and donors after allogeneic stem cell transplantation. Via MiXCR, TCRdb re-called the RT-PCR reads, giving one row per CDR3 protein. This table holds approximately 410,000 distinct CDR3 sequences, 16% found once. Sequencing used blood, either unsorted or a sorted T cell fraction (not recorded which). The receptors were sampled from a human donor who was either an allogeneic HSCT recipient or a stem cell or donor lymphocyte infusion donor (not recorded which). It is not recorded whose cells these are; they may come from a transplant donor. Both conserved end residues are part of each CDR3. Fields, in order: D gene, V gene, clone size, J gene, CDR3 protein, CDR3 DNA. A D gene is named only where the DNA matches it firmly. The size field is filled for only some rows; it gives once, few, many or a size class.

D gene: TRBD2; V gene: TRBV20-1; clone size: NA; J gene: TRBJ2-7; CDR3 protein: CSATRPSGIYEQYF; CDR3 DNA: TGCAGTGCCACTAGGCCTAGCGGGATCTACGAGCAGTACTTC
D gene: TRBD1; V gene: TRBV5-1; clone size: few; J gene: TRBJ1-1; CDR3 protein: CASSGTGPIFF; CDR3 DNA: TGCGCCAGCAGCGGGACAGGTCCAATCTTCTTT
D gene: TRBD2; V gene: TRBV7-8; clone size: few; J gene: TRBJ2-7; CDR3 protein: CASRLAGGYEQYF; CDR3 DNA: TGTGCCAGCAGACTAGCGGGGGGCTACGAGCAGTACTTC
D gene: TRBD2; V gene: TRBV11-2; clone size: NA; J gene: TRBJ2-3; CDR3 protein: CASSLVLAGAQTTDTQYF; CDR3 DNA: TGTGCCAGCAGCTTAGTACTAGCGGGAGCGCAGACGACAGATACGCAGTATTTT
D gene: NA; V gene: TRBV20-1; clone size: few; J gene: TRBJ1-1; CDR3 protein: CSARDPGGNTEAFF; CDR3 DNA: TGCAGTGCTAGAGACCCGGGAGGGAACACTGAAGCTTTCTTT
D gene: NA; V gene: TRBV6-1; clone size: NA; J gene: TRBJ2-2; CDR3 protein: CASSDPGARGPELFF; CDR3 DNA: TGTGCCAGCAGTGACCCAGGGGCCCGGGGTCCGGAGCTGTTTTTT
D gene: TRBD1; V gene: TRBV24-1; clone size: NA; J gene: TRBJ2-3; CDR3 protein: CATQGQGAVDTQYF; CDR3 DNA: TGTGCCACCCAGGGACAGGGGGCGGTGGATACGCAGTATTTT
D gene: NA; V gene: TRBV12-3/TRBV12-4; clone size: many; J gene: TRBJ2-1; CDR3 protein: CASSRSPYNEQFF; CDR3 DNA: TGTGCCAGCAGTCGAAGTCCCTACAATGAGCAGTTCTTC
D gene: TRBD1; V gene: TRBV7-2; clone size: few; J gene: TRBJ2-7; CDR3 protein: CASSFFSTGYDEQYF; CDR3 DNA: TGTGCCAGCAGCTTCTTTTCGACAGGGTACGACGAGCAGTACTTC
D gene: TRBD1; V gene: TRBV5-1; clone size: NA; J gene: TRBJ2-2; CDR3 protein: CASSYDRGYSGELFF; CDR3 DNA: TGCGCCAGCAGCTACGACAGGGGATACTCCGGGGAGCTGTTTTTT
D gene: TRBD1; V gene: TRBV2; clone size: NA; J gene: TRBJ2-7; CDR3 protein: CASNGQGVHEQYF; CDR3 DNA: TGTGCCAGCAATGGACAGGGTGTCCACGAGCAGTACTTC
D gene: NA; V gene: TRBV12-3/TRBV12-4; clone size: many; J gene: TRBJ2-2; CDR3 protein: CASSLLATGELFF; CDR3 DNA: TGTGCCAGCAGTTTACTAGCGACCGGGGAGCTGTTTTTT
D gene: TRBD1; V gene: TRBV24-1; clone size: few; J gene: TRBJ1-2; CDR3 protein: CATSDHDRGGYTF; CDR3 DNA: TGTGCCACCAGTGATCATGACAGGGGAGGCTACACCTTC
D gene: NA; V gene: TRBV12-3/TRBV12-4; clone size: NA; J gene: TRBJ2-3; CDR3 protein: CASSLEVEPDTQYF; CDR3 DNA: TGTGCCAGCAGTTTAGAGGTCGAACCGGATACGCAGTATTTT
D gene: NA; V gene: TRBV29-1; clone size: few; J gene: TRBJ2-5; CDR3 protein: CSVDRSQETQYF; CDR3 DNA: TGCAGCGTTGATCGATCCCAAGAGACCCAGTACTTC
D gene: TRBD2; V gene: TRBV14; clone size: many; J gene: TRBJ2-3; CDR3 protein: CASSPEPGLSADTQYF; CDR3 DNA: TGTGCCAGCAGCCCCGAGCCGGGACTAAGTGCAGATACGCAGTATTTT
D gene: NA; V gene: TRBV6-1; clone size: few; J gene: TRBJ1-2; CDR3 protein: CASTDRKANYGYTF; CDR3 DNA: TGTGCCAGCACTGACAGAAAAGCTAACTATGGCTACACCTTC
D gene: NA; V gene: TRBV5-1; clone size: many; J gene: TRBJ2-1; CDR3 protein: CASSAFRTPEQFF; CDR3 DNA: TGCGCCAGCAGCGCCTTTAGGACACCTGAGCAGTTCTTC
D gene: TRBD1; V gene: TRBV18; clone size: NA; J gene: TRBJ2-3; CDR3 protein: CASSTSGTGPDTQYF; CDR3 DNA: TGTGCCAGCTCAACCTCTGGGACAGGGCCAGATACGCAGTATTTT
D gene: NA; V gene: TRBV3-1; clone size: NA; J gene: TRBJ1-5; CDR3 protein: CASSTTGQPQHF; CDR3 DNA: TGTGCCAGCAGCACGACTGGACAGCCCCAGCATTTT
D gene: TRBD1; V gene: TRBV6-1; clone size: few; J gene: TRBJ2-7; CDR3 protein: CASTGTVIPSEQYF; CDR3 DNA: TGTGCCAGCACCGGGACAGTCATTCCCTCCGAGCAGTACTTC
D gene: NA; V gene: TRBV5-1; clone size: NA; J gene: TRBJ1-4; CDR3 protein: CASSLEAEIGKLFF; CDR3 DNA: TGCGCCAGCAGCTTGGAGGCAGAGATCGGAAAACTGTTTTTT
D gene: TRBD1; V gene: TRBV4-1; clone size: few; J gene: TRBJ2-1; CDR3 protein: CASSQAPQGAYNEQFF; CDR3 DNA: TGCGCCAGCAGCCAAGCTCCCCAGGGGGCCTACAATGAGCAGTTCTTC
D gene: NA; V gene: TRBV7-9; clone size: few; J gene: TRBJ1-2; CDR3 protein: CASSLTRGGYGYTF; CDR3 DNA: TGTGCCAGCAGCTTAACGAGGGGAGGCTATGGCTACACCTTC
D gene: TRBD1; V gene: TRBV27; clone size: NA; J gene: TRBJ2-5; CDR3 protein: CASSRRQGGETQYF; CDR3 DNA: TGTGCCAGCAGTCGGCGACAGGGTGGAGAGACCCAGTACTTC
D gene: TRBD2; V gene: TRBV24-1; clone size: few; J gene: TRBJ2-1; CDR3 protein: CATSEPGLSGIEQFF; CDR3 DNA: TGTGCCACCAGTGAGCCGGGACTAAGCGGGATTGAGCAGTTCTTC